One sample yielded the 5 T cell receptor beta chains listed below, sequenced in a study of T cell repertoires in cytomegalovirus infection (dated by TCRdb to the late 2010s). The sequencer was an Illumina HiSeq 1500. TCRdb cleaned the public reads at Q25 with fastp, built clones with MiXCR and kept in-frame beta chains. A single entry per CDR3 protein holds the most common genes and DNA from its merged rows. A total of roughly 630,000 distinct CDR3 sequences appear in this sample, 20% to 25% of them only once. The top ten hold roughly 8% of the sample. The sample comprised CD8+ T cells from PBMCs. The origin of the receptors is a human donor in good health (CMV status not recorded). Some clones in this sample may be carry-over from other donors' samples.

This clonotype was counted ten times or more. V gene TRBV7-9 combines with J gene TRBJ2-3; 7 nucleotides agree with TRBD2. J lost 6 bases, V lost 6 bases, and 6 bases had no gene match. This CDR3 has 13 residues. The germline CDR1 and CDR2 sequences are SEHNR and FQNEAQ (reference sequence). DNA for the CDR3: TGTGCCAGCAGGTCTACTAGCGCGGATACGCAGTATTTT. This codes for CASRSTSADTQYF. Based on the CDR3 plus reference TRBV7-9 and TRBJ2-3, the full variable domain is DTGVSQNPRHKITKRGQNVTFRCDPISEHNRLYWYRQTLGQGPEFLTYFQNEAQLEKSRLLSDRFSAERPKGSFSTLEIQRTEQGDSAMYLCASRSTSADTQYFGPGTRLTVL.

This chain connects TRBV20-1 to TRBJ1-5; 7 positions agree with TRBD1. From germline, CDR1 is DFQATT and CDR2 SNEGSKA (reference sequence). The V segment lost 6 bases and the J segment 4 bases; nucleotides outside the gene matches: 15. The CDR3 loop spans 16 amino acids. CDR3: CSAGLTGRGVNQPQHF. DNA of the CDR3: TGCAGTGCCGGATTGACAGGGAGAGGCGTTAATCAGCCCCAGCATTTT.

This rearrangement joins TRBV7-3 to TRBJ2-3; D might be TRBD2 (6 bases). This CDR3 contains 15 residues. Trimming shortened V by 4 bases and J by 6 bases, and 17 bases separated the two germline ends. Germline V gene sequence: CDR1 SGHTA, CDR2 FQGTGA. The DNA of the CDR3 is TGTGCCAGCAGCTACCGGGACCACAGCGGGGATACGCAGTATTTT. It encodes CASSYRDHSGDTQYF. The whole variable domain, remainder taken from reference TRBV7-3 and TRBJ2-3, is GAGVSQTPSNKVTEKGKYVELRCDPISGHTALYWYRQSLGQGPEFLIYFQGTGAADDSGLPNDRFFAVRPEGSVSTLKIQRTERGDSAVYLCASSYRDHSGDTQYFGPGTRLTVL.

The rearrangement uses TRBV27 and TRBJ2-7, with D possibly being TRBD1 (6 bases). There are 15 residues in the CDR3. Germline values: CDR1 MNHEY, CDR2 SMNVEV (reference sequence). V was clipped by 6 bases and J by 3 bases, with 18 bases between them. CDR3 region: CASSAGTRVLYEQYF. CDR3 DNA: TGTGCCAGCAGCGCCGGGACACGGGTCCTCTACGAGCAGTACTTC.

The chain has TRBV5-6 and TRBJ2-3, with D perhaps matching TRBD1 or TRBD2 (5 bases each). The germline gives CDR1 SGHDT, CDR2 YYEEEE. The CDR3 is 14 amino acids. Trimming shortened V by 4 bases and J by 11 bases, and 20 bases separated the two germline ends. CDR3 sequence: CASSLGRPTNMQYF. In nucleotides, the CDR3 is TGTGCCAGCAGCCTGGGACGGCCTACGAATATGCAGTATTTT.